This section outlines one T cell receptor (beta chain) sequence together with its context. Its antigen is not identified. Clones were sequenced by immunoSEQ multiplex PCR, and TCRdb holds only the in-frame ones, with some missing. The sample lists just over 80,000 clones, around 87% seen once, with 0.32% in the top ten. The germline gives CDR1 MNHNS, CDR2 SASEGT. The trim removed 3 bases at V and 4 bases at J, leaving 6 bases unmatched. This CDR3 is built from 14 residues. This entry belongs to a study of OX40 agonist ivuxolimab in advanced cancers. Study information: A mean age of 60 years, range about 23 to 90, was recorded, and about 83% were male. Patients with prior anti-PD-1, anti-PD-L1 or anti-CTLA-4 therapy were eligible; about 41% had some.

Whole-study findings and limits: Some patients who did not respond also had low normalized T-cell clonal expansion. More expanded clones were found, on average, in CD8+ than in CD4+ T cells.

Sample: CD4+ or CD8+ T cells sorted from blood, taken in a trial of the OX40 agonist ivuxolimab. The chain links TRBV6-1 to TRBJ2-7; 7 nucleotides agree with TRBD1. This clonotype was sampled from an adult with an advanced solid tumor such as melanoma, head and neck, liver or kidney cancer. The CDR3 region has the DNA TGTGCCAGCAGTGACGTATACAGGGGTTACGAGCAGTACGTC. Translating gives CASSDVYRGYEQYV.